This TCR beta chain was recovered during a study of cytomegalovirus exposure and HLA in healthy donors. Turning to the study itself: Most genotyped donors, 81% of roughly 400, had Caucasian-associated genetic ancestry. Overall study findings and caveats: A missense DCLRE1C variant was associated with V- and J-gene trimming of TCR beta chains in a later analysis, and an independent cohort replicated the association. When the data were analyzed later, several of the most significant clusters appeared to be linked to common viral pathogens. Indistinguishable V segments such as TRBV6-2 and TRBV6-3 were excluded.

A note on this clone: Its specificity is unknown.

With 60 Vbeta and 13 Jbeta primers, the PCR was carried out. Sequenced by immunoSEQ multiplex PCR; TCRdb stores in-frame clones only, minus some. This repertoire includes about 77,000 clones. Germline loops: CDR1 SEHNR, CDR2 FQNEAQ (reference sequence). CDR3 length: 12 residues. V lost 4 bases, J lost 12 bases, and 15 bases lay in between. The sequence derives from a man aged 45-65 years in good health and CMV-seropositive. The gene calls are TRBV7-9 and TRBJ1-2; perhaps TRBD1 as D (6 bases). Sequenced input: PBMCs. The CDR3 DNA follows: TGTGCCAGCAGCTCCCCAGGGGTCAGGGACACCTTC. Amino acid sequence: CASSSPGVRDTF.